The text below deals with one T cell receptor beta chain. Its cognate antigen is unknown. A multiplex PCR was run with 60 Vbeta primers and 13 Jbeta primers. Assay used: immunoSEQ multiplex PCR; TCRdb lists only in-frame clones, some missing. The table for this sample gives about 140,000 clones. The entry originates in a study of cytomegalovirus exposure and HLA in healthy donors. In germline, CDR1 is SGHAT, CDR2 FQNNGV. V was clipped by 3 bases and J by 4 bases; unmatched bases: 10. The CDR3 has 17 amino acids. Findings and caveats of the study: Presence/absence analyses took donor sequencing depth as roughly uniform.

Sequencing was performed on PBMCs. The J gene is TRBJ2-1, the V gene TRBV11-2, with 9 bases identical to TRBD2. The receptor's source is a man between 40 and 49 years old in good health and CMV-seronegative. CDR3 DNA sequence: TGTGCCAGCAGCTTTACCCCAATAGCGGGGGCGTACAATGAGCAGTTCTTC. Amino acid sequence: CASSFTPIAGAYNEQFF.